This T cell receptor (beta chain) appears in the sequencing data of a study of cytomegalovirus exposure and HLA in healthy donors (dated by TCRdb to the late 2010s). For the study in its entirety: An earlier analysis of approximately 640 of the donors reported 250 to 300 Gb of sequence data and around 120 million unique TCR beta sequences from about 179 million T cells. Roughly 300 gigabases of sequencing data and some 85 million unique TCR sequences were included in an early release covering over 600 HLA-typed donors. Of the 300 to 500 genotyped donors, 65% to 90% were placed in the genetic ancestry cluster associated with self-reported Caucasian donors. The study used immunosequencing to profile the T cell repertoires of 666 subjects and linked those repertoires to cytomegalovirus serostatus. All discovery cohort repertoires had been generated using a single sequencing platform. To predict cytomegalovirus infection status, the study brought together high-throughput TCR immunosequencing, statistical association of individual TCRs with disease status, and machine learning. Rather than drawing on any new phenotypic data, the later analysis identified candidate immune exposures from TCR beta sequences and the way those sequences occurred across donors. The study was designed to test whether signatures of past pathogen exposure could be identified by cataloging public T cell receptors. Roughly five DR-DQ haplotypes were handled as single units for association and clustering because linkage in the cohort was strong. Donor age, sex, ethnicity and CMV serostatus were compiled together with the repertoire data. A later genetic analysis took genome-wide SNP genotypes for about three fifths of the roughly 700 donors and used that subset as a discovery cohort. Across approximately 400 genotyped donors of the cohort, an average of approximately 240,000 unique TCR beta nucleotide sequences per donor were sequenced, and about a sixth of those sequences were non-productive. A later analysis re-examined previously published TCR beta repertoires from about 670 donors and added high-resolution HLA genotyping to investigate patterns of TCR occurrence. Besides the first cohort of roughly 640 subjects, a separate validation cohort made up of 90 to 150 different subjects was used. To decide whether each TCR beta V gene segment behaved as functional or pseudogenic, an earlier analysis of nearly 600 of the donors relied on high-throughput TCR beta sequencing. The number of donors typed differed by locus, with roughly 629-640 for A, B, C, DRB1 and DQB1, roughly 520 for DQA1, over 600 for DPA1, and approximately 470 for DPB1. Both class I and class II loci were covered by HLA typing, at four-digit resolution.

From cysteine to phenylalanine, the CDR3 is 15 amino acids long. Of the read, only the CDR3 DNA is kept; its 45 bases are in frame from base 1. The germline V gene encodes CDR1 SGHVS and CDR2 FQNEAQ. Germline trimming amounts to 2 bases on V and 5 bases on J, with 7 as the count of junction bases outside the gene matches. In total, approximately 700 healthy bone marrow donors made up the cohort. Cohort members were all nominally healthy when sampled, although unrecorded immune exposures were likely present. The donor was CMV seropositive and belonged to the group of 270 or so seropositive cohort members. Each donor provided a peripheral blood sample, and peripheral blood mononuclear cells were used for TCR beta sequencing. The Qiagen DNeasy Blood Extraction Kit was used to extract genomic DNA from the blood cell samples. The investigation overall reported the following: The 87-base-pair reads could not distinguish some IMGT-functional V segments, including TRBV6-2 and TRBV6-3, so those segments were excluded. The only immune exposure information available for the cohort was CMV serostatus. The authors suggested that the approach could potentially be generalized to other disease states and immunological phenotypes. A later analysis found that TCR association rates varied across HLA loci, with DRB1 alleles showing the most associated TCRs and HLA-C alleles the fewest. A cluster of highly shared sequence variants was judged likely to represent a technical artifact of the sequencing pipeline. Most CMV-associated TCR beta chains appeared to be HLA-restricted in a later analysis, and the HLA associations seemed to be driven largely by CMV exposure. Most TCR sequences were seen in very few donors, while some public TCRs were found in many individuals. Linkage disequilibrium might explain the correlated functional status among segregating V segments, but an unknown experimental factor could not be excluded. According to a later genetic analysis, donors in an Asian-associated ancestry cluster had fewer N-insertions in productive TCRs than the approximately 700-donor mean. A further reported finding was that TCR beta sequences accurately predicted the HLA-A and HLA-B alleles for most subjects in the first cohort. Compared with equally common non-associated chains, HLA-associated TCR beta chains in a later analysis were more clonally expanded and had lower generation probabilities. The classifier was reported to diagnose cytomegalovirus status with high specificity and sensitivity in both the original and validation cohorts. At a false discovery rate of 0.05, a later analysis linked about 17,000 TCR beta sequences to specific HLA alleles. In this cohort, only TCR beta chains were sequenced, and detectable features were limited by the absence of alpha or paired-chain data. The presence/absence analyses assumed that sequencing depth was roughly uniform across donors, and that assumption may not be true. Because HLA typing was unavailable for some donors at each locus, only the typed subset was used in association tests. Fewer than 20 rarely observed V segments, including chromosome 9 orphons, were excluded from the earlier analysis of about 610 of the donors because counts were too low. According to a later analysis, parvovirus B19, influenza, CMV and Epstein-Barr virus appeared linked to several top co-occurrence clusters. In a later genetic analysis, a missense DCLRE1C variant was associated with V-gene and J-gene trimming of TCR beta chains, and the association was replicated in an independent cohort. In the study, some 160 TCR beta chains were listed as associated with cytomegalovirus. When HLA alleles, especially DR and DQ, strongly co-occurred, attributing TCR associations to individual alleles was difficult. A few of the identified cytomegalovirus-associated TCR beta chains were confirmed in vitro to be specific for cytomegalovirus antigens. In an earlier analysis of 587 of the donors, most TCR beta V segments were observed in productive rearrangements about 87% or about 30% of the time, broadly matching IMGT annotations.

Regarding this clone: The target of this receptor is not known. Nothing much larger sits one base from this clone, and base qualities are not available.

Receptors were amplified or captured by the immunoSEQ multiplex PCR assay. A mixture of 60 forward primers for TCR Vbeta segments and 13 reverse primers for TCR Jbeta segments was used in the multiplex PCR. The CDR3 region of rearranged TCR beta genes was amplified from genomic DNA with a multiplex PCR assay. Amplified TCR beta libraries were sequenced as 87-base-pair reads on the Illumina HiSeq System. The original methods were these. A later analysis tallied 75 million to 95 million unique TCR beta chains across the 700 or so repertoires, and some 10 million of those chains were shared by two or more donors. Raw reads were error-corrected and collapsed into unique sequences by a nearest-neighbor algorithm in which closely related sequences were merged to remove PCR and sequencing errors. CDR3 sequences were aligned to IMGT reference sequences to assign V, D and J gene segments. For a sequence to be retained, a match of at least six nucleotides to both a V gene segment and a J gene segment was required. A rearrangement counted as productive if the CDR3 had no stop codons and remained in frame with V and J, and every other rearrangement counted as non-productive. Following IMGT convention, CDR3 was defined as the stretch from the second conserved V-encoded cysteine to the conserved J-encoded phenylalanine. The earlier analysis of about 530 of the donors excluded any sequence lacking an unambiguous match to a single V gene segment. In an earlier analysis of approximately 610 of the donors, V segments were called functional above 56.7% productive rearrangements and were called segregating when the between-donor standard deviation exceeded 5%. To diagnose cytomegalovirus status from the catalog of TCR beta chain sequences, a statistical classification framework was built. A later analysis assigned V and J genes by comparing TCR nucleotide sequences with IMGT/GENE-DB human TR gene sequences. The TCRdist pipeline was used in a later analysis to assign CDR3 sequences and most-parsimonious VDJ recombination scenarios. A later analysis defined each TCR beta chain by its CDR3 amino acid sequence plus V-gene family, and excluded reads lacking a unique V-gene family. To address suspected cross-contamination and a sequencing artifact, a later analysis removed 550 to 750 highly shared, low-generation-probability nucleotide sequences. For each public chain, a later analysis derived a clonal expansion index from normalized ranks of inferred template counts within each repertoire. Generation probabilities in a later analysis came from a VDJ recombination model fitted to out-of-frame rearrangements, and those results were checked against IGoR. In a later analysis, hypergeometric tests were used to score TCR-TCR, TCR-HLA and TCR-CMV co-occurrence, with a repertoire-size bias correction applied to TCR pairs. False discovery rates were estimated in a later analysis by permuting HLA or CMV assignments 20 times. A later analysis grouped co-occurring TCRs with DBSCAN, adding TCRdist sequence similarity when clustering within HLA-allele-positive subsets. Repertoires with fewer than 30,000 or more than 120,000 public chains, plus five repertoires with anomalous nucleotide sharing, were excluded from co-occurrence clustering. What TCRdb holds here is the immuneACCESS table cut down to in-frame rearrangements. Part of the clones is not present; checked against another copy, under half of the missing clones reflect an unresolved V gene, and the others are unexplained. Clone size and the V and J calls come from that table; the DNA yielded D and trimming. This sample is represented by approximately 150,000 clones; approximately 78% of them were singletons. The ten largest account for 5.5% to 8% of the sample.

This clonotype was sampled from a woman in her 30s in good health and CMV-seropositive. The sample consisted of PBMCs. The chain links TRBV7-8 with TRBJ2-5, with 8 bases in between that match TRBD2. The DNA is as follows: TGTGCCAGCAGCTTACTCGCGGGGGGCCGGGAGACCCAGTACTTC. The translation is CASSLLAGGRETQYF.